The rows below give T cell receptor beta chains drawn from one sample of a study of shared clonotypes between healthy human individuals. Libraries were prepared by immunoSEQ multiplex PCR; TCRdb keeps only in-frame clonotypes and omits some of them. In the table there are about 1 million clones, about 74% of which are singletons. The sequenced material came from memory CD4+ T cells sorted from blood. The receptors were gathered from a man younger than 35 in good health. The CDR3 runs from the conserved cysteine through the conserved F or W. The D gene is left open where the match is weak. Clone size, where shown, is once, few, many, or a class for clones that have expanded.

clone size	D gene	V gene	J gene	CDR3 protein	CDR3 DNA
few	TRBD1	TRBV7-9	TRBJ1-6	CAGRTGDTGSPLHF	TGTGCCGGCAGGACAGGGGATACGGGTTCACCCCTCCACTTT
NA	NA	TRBV29-1	TRBJ2-2	CSVAGFGRGPGELFF	TGCAGCGTTGCGGGCTTTGGGCGAGGTCCCGGGGAGCTGTTTTTT
NA	NA	TRBV27	TRBJ1-2	CASSLFRPQANYGYTF	TGTGCCAGCAGTTTATTCAGGCCACAGGCTAACTATGGCTACACCTTC
NA	NA	TRBV5-4	TRBJ2-5	CASSLDRGRTQYF	TGTGCCAGCAGCTTGGATCGAGGACGGACCCAGTACTTC
NA	TRBD2	TRBV5-4	TRBJ2-1	CASSLTSGVYNEQFF	TGTGCCAGCAGCTTAACTAGCGGAGTTTACAATGAGCAGTTCTTC
few	NA	TRBV28	TRBJ1-6	CASSQTGGSPLHF	TGTGCCAGCAGCCAGACGGGTGGATCACCCCTCCACTTT
NA	TRBD1	TRBV5-1	TRBJ1-1	CASSEQGANTEAFF	TGCGCCAGCAGTGAACAGGGGGCCAACACTGAAGCTTTCTTT
NA	NA	TRBV7-9	TRBJ2-7	CASSLASAGGSEQYF	TGTGCCAGCAGCTTAGCTTCGGCAGGGGGGAGCGAGCAGTACTTC
NA	NA	TRBV2	TRBJ2-1	CASKIREGAAHEQFF	TGTGCCAGCAAGATACGCGAAGGGGCCGCCCATGAGCAGTTCTTC
few	NA	TRBV6-1	TRBJ1-2	CASSDRFNYGYTF	TGTGCCAGCAGTGATAGGTTTAACTATGGCTACACCTTC
NA	TRBD2	TRBV27	TRBJ2-5	CASSGIGGGQETQYF	TGTGCCAGCAGTGGGATTGGGGGGGGCCAAGAGACCCAGTACTTC
once	TRBD2	TRBV9	TRBJ2-5	CASSGPSGVWETQYF	TGTGCCAGCAGCGGACCTAGCGGCGTGTGGGAGACCCAGTACTTC
NA	TRBD1	TRBV5-6	TRBJ1-3	CASSDGTGYSGNTIYF	TGTGCCAGCAGCGACGGGACAGGATACTCTGGAAACACCATATATTTT
NA	TRBD1	TRBV19	TRBJ2-3	CASSPQGQGTDTQYF	TGTGCCAGTAGTCCCCAAGGACAGGGCACAGATACGCAGTATTTT
few	TRBD1	TRBV7-9	TRBJ1-6	CASSLDRGHSPLHF	TGTGCCAGCAGCCTGGACAGGGGGCATTCACCCCTCCACTTT
NA	TRBD1	TRBV7-2	TRBJ2-5	CASSLGWGQGGTQYF	TGTGCCAGCAGCTTAGGTTGGGGACAGGGTGGGACCCAGTACTTC
NA	NA	TRBV30	TRBJ2-5	CAWNRGRLQETQYF	TGTGCCTGGAACCGGGGACGGCTCCAAGAGACCCAGTACTTC
NA	TRBD1	TRBV19	TRBJ1-4	CASSVGQTTNEKLFF	TGTGCCAGTAGTGTGGGACAGACAACTAATGAAAAACTGTTTTTT
few	TRBD2	TRBV6-1	TRBJ2-1	CASSASKRGTYNEQFF	TGTGCCAGCAGTGCTTCCAAGCGGGGTACCTACAATGAGCAGTTCTTC
NA	NA	TRBV18	TRBJ2-1	CASSRTGEQFF	TGTGCCAGCTCACGGACCGGGGAGCAGTTCTTC
NA	NA	TRBV29-1	TRBJ1-2	CSTRRTSDGYTF	TGCAGCACCCGCCGGACATCCGATGGCTACACCTTC
few	TRBD1	TRBV18	TRBJ2-7	CASSPQDRASYEQYF	TGTGCCAGCTCACCACAGGACAGGGCGTCCTACGAGCAGTACTTC
NA	NA	TRBV9	TRBJ1-4	CARIRRYGPTLATNEKLFF	TGTGCCAGGATTCGACGTTACGGGCCAACTCTTGCAACTAATGAAAAACTGTTTTTT
NA	NA	TRBV29-1	TRBJ1-2	CSVSGVSNYGYTF	TGCAGCGTCTCAGGGGTGTCTAACTATGGCTACACCTTC
few	NA	TRBV9	TRBJ1-5	CASSAGIRSNQPQHF	TGTGCCAGCAGCGCTGGGATTCGGAGCAATCAGCCCCAGCATTTT
NA	TRBD1	TRBV6-5	TRBJ1-4	CASGQAATNEKLFF	TGTGCCAGCGGACAGGCTGCAACTAATGAAAAACTGTTTTTT
few	TRBD1	TRBV4-3	TRBJ2-1	CASSQQKGQGSNEQFF	TGCGCCAGCAGCCAACAGAAGGGACAGGGATCCAATGAGCAGTTCTTC
few	NA	TRBV21-1	TRBJ2-3	CASSELEPGGGRDTQYF	TGTGCCAGCAGCGAACTGGAGCCGGGTGGCGGGAGGGATACGCAGTATTTT
NA	TRBD1	TRBV27	TRBJ1-5	CASCRVMTGKDQPQHF	TGTGCCAGCTGCCGGGTTATGACAGGGAAGGATCAGCCCCAGCATTTT
few	NA	TRBV10-2	TRBJ1-4	CASSEQGAEKLFF	TGCGCCAGCAGTGAGCAAGGGGCTGAAAAACTGTTTTTT
NA	TRBD1	TRBV19	TRBJ2-2	CASSISTGYTGELFF	TGTGCCAGTAGTATATCGACAGGGTACACCGGGGAGCTGTTTTTT
NA	TRBD2	TRBV7-9	TRBJ2-5	CASSSSGGAGTQYF	TGTGCCAGCAGCAGTAGCGGGGGAGCGGGGACCCAGTACTTC
few	TRBD1	TRBV28	TRBJ1-6	CASRQGARSPLHF	TGTGCCAGCAGACAGGGGGCGCGTTCACCCCTCCACTTT
NA	TRBD2	TRBV5-1	TRBJ2-5	CASSLAAGGVETQYF	TGCGCCAGCAGCTTGGCGGCGGGAGGAGTGGAGACCCAGTACTTC
NA	NA	TRBV15	TRBJ1-2	CATSSLAGKGNYGYTF	TGTGCCACCAGCTCCCTGGCGGGGAAAGGGAACTATGGCTACACCTTC
NA	TRBD2	TRBV7-2	TRBJ2-5	CASSWRGETQYF	TGTGCCAGCAGCTGGCGGGGGGAGACCCAGTACTTC
NA	TRBD1	TRBV9	TRBJ2-5	CASSVAGFRGRETQYF	TGTGCCAGCAGCGTAGCAGGGTTCAGGGGGCGAGAGACCCAGTACTTC
NA	NA	TRBV18	TRBJ2-1	CASSPGRTNNEQFF	TGTGCCAGCTCACCAGGGAGAACGAACAATGAGCAGTTCTTC
NA	TRBD1	TRBV30	TRBJ2-7	CAADRAYEQYF	TGTGCCGCGGACAGGGCCTACGAGCAGTACTTC
NA	NA	TRBV5-1	TRBJ2-2	CASSVTGPNTGELFF	TGCGCCAGCAGTGTTACAGGGCCGAACACCGGGGAGCTGTTTTTT
NA	NA	TRBV19	TRBJ1-1	CASSRREAGSTEAFF	TGTGCCAGTAGTAGGCGAGAGGCGGGAAGTACTGAAGCTTTCTTT
NA	NA	TRBV5-1	TRBJ2-7	CASSAGGSFYEQYF	TGCGCCAGCAGCGCCGGCGGTAGCTTCTACGAGCAGTACTTC
NA	TRBD1	TRBV7-8	TRBJ2-5	CASSSGTAQETQYF	TGTGCCAGCAGCTCCGGGACAGCCCAAGAGACCCAGTACTTC
NA	NA	TRBV7-7	TRBJ2-7	CASSVTDLSEQYF	TGTGCTAGCAGCGTGACGGACTTGAGCGAGCAGTACTTC
NA	TRBD2	TRBV13	TRBJ2-2	CASSSESGLAGGANTGELFF	TGTGCCAGCAGCTCCGAATCGGGACTAGCGGGGGGCGCGAACACCGGGGAGCTGTTTTTT
NA	NA	TRBV5-4	TRBJ1-1	CASSSYTRQPGAEAFF	TGTGCCAGCAGCTCCTACACTAGACAGCCGGGCGCTGAGGCTTTCTTT
few	NA	TRBV6-5	TRBJ2-1	CASRTQASGVNEQFF	TGTGCCAGCAGGACACAGGCCTCCGGGGTAAATGAGCAGTTCTTC
NA	NA	TRBV6-6	TRBJ1-5	CASSYGGSRPQHF	TGTGCCAGCAGTTACGGGGGCTCACGGCCCCAGCATTTT
NA	NA	TRBV19	TRBJ2-6	CASTPNPGAGANVLTF	TGTGCCAGTACCCCAAACCCAGGGGCCGGGGCCAACGTCCTGACTTTC
NA	TRBD1	TRBV4-3	TRBJ1-6	CASSQTGNSPLHF	TGCGCCAGCAGCCAGACAGGGAATTCACCCCTCCACTTT
few	NA	TRBV5-6	TRBJ2-5	CASSRLGGNNQETQYF	TGTGCCAGCAGCCGGTTGGGCGGGAACAACCAAGAGACCCAGTACTTC
NA	TRBD1	TRBV6-1	TRBJ1-5	CASIGDRGQPQHF	TGTGCCAGCATCGGGGACAGAGGGCAGCCCCAGCATTTT
NA	NA	TRBV6-1	TRBJ1-5	CASSGHGKGQPQHF	TGTGCCAGCAGTGGACATGGGAAAGGTCAGCCCCAGCATTTT
NA	TRBD2	TRBV5-4	TRBJ2-5	CASSFPSGGQETQYF	TGTGCCAGCAGCTTTCCCAGCGGGGGGCAAGAGACCCAGTACTTC
NA	TRBD2	TRBV5-4	TRBJ2-2	CASSRAGGTGELFF	TGTGCCAGCAGCCGAGCGGGAGGGACCGGGGAGCTGTTTTTT
once	NA	TRBV12-5	TRBJ2-7	CASGLVEYEQYF	TGTGCTAGTGGTTTGGTGGAATACGAGCAGTACTTC
NA	NA	TRBV4-3	TRBJ2-7	CASSQEPPGSSYEQYF	TGCGCCAGCAGCCAAGAACCCCCCGGGTCCTCCTACGAGCAGTACTTC
NA	NA	TRBV5-4	TRBJ2-7	CASSFGGYEQYF	TGTGCCAGCAGCTTTGGCGGGTACGAGCAGTACTTC